One sample yielded the 5 T cell receptor beta chains listed below, sequenced in a study of brain metastases from non-small cell lung cancer. Sequenced by immunoSEQ multiplex PCR; TCRdb stores in-frame clones only, minus some. The data show some 1,300 clones, roughly four fifths seen once. The sequenced material came from tissue from a brain metastasis. Every receptor here comes from a donor aged 40 or over with non-small cell lung cancer.

The chain has TRBV6-1 and TRBJ1-2; D call uncertain. The V gene lost 3 bases and the J gene lost 8 bases, with 13 bases spanning the gap. Germline V CDR1 and CDR2: MNHNS, SASEGT. The CDR3 extends over 13 amino acids. The CDR3 sequence: CASSDPDRPGYTF. In DNA form, the CDR3 reads TGTGCCAGCAGTGACCCCGATCGTCCCGGCTACACCTTC.

The rearrangement uses TRBV4-2 and TRBJ2-3, with 8 bases matching TRBD2. This CDR3 has 18 residues. CDR1 and CDR2 (germline): LGHNA, YNFKEQ. Trimming cost V 1 base and J 3 bases; bases outside gene matches: 12. CDR3 residues: CASSQGPWMTSVTDTQYF. The DNA for the CDR3 is TGTGCCAGCAGCCAAGGTCCTTGGATGACTAGCGTAACAGATACGCAGTATTTT.

The chain links TRBV11-3 to TRBJ2-1; 7 nucleotides agree with TRBD1. This CDR3 comprises 14 residues. V gave up 4 bases and J gave up 8 bases; unmatched junction bases: 8. The germline gives CDR1 SGHNT, CDR2 YENEEA. The CDR3 sequence is CASSYGQGGYEQFF. The CDR3 DNA sequence: TGTGCCAGCAGCTACGGGCAAGGGGGCTATGAGCAGTTCTTC.

The CDR3 sequence is CSVEEGGPSTDTQYF. The DNA of the CDR3 is TGCAGCGTTGAAGAGGGGGGACCTAGCACAGATACGCAGTATTTT. The chain has TRBV29-1 and TRBJ2-3; tentative D call: TRBD2 (6 bases). CDR3 length: 15 residues. In germline, CDR1 is SQVTM, CDR2 ANQGSEA. Trimming stripped 0 bases from V and 0 bases from J, with 10 bases between.

Remarks on this clone: The germline gene is not matched at one end of the junction; a read error may be the cause. This rearrangement joins TRBV19 to TRBJ2-7; 8 bases are a match to TRBD2. Germline CDR1 LNHDA, CDR2 SQIVND (reference sequence). CDR3 length: 13 amino acids. The CDR3 spells CANSISGENEQYF. The CDR3 region has the DNA TGTGCCAATAGTATTAGCGGGGAGAACGAGCAGTACTTC.